This T cell receptor beta chain was observed in a study of blood T cell repertoires in COVID-19. Study summary: The origin of the acute and convalescent COVID-19 samples was the United States, Italy and Spain.

Participants were aged about 18 to 95 years, lived in roughly 25 US areas, and enrolled virtually. Clones were sequenced by immunoSEQ multiplex PCR, and TCRdb holds only the in-frame ones, with some missing. Among 470,000 or so clones listed, roughly 85% were seen once. Trimming stripped 0 bases from V and 2 bases from J, with 8 bases between. The germline CDR1 and CDR2 sequences are SGHAT and FQNNGV. This CDR3 contains 14 residues. The receptor's source is a woman younger than 30 with acute COVID-19. V gene TRBV11-2 combines with J gene TRBJ2-7, with D tentatively TRBD1 (5 bases). Material: PBMCs or T cells enriched from blood (not recorded which). DNA for the CDR3: TGTGCCAGCAGCTTAGATACAGGAACCTACGAGCAGTACTTC. Amino acids: CASSLDTGTYEQYF.